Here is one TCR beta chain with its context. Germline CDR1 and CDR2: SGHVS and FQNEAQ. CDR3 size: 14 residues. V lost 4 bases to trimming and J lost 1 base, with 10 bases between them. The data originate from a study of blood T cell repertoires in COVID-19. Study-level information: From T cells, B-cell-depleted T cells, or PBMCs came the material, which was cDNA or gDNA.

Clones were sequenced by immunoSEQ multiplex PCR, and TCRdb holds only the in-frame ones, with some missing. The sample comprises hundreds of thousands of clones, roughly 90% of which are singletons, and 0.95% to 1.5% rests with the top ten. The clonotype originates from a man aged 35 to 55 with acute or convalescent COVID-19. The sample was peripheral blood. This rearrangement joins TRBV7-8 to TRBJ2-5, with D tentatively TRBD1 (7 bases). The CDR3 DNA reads TGTGCCAGCAGCTGGAGGGGGCCCCAAGAGACCCAGTACTTC. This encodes CASSWRGPQETQYF.